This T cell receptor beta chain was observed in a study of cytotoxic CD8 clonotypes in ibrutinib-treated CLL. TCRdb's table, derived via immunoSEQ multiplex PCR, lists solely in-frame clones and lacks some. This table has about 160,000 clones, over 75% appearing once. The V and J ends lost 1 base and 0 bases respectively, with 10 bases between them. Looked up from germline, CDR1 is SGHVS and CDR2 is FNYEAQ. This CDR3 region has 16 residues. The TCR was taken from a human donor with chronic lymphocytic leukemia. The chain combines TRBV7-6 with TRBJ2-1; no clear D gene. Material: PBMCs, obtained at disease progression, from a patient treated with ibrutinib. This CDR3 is CASSLVSTSSYNEQFF. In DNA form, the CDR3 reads TGTGCCAGCAGCTTAGTGTCTACGAGCTCCTACAATGAGCAGTTCTTC.